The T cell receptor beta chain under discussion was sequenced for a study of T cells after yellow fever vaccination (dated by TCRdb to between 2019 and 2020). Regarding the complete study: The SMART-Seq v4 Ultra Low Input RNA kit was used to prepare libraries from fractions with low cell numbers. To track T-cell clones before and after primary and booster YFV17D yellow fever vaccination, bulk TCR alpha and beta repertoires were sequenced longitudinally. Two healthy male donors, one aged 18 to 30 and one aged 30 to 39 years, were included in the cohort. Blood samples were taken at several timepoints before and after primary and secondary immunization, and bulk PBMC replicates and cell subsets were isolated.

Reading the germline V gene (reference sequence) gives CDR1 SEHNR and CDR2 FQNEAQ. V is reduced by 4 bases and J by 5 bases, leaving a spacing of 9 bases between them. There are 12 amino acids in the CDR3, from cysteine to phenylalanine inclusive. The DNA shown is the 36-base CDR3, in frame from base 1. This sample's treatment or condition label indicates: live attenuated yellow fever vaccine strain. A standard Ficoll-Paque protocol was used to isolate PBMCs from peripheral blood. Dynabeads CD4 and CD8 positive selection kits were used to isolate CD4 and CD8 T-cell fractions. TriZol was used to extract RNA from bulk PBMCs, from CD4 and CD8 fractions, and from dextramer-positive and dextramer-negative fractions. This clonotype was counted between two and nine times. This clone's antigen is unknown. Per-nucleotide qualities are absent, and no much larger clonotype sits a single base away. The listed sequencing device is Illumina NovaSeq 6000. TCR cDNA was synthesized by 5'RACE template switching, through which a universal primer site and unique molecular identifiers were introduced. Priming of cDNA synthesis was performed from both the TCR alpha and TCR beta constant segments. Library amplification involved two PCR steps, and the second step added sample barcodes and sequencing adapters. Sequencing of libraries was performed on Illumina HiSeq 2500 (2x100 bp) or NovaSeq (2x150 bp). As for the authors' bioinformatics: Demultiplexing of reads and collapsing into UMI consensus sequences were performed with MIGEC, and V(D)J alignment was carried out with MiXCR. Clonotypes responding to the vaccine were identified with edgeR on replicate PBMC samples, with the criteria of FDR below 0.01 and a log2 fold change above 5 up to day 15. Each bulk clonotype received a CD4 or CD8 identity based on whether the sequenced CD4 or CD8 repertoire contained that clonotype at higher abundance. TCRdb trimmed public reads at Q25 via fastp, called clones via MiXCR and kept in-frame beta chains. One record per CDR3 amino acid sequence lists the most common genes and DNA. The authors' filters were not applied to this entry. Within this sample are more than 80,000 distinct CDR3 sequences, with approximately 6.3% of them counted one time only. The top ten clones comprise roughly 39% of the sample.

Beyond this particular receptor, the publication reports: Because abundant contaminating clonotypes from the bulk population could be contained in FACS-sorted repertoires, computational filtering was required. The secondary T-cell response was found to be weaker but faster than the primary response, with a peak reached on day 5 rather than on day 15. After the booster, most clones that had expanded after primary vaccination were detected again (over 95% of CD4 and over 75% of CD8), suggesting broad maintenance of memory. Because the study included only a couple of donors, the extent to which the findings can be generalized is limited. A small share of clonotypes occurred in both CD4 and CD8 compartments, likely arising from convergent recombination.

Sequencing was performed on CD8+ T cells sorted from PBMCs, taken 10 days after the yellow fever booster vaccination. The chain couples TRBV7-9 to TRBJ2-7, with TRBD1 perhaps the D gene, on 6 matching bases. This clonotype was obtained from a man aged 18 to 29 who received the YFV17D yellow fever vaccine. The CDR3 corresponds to CASSYRVHEQYF. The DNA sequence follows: TGTGCCAGCAGCTACAGGGTCCACGAGCAGTACTTC.